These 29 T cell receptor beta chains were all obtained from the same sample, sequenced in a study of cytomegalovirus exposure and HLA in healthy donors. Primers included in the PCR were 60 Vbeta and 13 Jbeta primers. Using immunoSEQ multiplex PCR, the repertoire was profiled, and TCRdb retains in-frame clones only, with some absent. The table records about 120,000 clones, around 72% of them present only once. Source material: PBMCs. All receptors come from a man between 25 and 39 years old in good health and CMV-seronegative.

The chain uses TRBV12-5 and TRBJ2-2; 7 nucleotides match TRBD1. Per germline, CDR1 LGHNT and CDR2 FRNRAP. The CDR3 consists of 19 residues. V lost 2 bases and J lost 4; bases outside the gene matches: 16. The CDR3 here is CASGLTSSRGILSTGELFF. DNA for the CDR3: TGTGCTAGTGGTTTGACTTCGAGCAGGGGGATATTAAGCACCGGGGAGCTGTTTTTT.

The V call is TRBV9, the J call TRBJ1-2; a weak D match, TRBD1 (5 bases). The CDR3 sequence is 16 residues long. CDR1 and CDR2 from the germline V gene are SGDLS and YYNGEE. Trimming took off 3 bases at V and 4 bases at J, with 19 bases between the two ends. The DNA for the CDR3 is TGTGCCAGCAGCGGGGCCCCCAGACAGTTCGCCTATGGCTACACCTTC. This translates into CASSGAPRQFAYGYTF.

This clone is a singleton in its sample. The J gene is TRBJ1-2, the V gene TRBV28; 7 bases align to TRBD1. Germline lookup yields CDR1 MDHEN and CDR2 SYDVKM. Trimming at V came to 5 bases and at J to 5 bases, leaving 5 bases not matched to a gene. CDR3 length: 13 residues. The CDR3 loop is CASSLTGSYGYTF. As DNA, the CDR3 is TGTGCCAGCAGTCTGACAGGGTCTTATGGCTACACCTTC.

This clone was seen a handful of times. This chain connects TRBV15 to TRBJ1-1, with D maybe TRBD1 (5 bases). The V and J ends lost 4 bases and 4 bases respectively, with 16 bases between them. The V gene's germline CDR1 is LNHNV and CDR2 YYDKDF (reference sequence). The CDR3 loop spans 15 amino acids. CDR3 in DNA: TGTGCCACCAGCAAAATTCCGGGAGGGGTCACTGAAGCTTTCTTT. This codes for CATSKIPGGVTEAFF.

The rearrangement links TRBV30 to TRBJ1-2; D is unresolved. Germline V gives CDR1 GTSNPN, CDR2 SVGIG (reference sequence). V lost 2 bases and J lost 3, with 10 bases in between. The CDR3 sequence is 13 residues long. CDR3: CAWSFSRDYGYTF. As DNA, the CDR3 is TGTGCCTGGAGTTTTAGTCGGGACTATGGCTACACCTTC.

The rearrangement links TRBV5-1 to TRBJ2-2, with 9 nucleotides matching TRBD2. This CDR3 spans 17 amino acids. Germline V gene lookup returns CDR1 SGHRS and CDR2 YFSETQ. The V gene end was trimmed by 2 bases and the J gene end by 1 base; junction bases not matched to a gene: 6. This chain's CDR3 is CASSLYSAGGNTGELFF. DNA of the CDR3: TGCGCCAGCAGCTTATATTCAGCGGGGGGGAACACCGGGGAGCTGTTTTTT.

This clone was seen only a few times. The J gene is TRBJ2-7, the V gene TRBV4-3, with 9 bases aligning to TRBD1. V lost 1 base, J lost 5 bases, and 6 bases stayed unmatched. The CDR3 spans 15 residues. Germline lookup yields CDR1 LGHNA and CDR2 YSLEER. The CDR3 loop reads CASSQGDRVVDEQYF. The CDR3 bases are TGCGCCAGCAGCCAAGGGGACAGGGTCGTCGACGAGCAGTACTTC.

The CDR3 reads CASSWGRGGAYEQYF. CDR3 bases: TGCGCCAGCAGCTGGGGACGTGGAGGGGCCTACGAGCAGTACTTC. The chain employs TRBV5-1 and TRBJ2-7; D might be TRBD2 (6 bases). Between the trimmed V and J ends, which lost 3 bases and 2 bases, there was a span of 15 bases. CDR1 is SGHRS and CDR2 is YFSETQ in the germline V gene. The CDR3 loop spans 15 amino acids.

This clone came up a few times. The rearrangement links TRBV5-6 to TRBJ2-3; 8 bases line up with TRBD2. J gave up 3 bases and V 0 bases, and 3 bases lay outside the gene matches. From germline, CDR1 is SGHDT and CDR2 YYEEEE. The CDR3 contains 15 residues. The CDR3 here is CASSLVRLATDTQYF. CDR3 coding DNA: TGTGCCAGCAGCTTGGTTCGACTAGCGACAGATACGCAGTATTTT.

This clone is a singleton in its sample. CDR3 nucleotide sequence: TGTGCCAGCAGCTTAGACTCCCGCACTGAAGCTTTCTTT. Translating it yields CASSLDSRTEAFF. The chain recombines TRBV7-9 with TRBJ1-1; no reliable D call. In germline, CDR1 is SEHNR, CDR2 FQNEAQ (reference sequence). V was shortened by 1 base and J by 4 bases, with 7 bases between the two germline ends. This CDR3 is 13 amino acids long.

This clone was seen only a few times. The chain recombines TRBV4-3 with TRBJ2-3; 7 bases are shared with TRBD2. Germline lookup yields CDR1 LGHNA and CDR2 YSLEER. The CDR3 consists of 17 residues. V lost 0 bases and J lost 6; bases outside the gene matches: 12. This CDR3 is CASSQDVERGHGDTQYF. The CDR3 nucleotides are TGCGCCAGCAGCCAAGATGTGGAGCGGGGTCATGGGGATACGCAGTATTTT.

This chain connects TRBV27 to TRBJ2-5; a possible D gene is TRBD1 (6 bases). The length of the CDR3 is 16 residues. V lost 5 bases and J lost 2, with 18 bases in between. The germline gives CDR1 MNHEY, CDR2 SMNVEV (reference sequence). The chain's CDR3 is CASSQHTGILQETQYF. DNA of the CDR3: TGTGCCAGCAGTCAGCATACAGGGATCTTACAAGAGACCCAGTACTTC.

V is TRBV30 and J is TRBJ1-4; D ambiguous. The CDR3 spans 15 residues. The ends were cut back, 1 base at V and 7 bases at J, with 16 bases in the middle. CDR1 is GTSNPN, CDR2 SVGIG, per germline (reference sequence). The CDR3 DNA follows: TGTGCCTGGAGTGCACGGGTGGGGAGGACTGAAAAACTGTTTTTT. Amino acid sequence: CAWSARVGRTEKLFF.

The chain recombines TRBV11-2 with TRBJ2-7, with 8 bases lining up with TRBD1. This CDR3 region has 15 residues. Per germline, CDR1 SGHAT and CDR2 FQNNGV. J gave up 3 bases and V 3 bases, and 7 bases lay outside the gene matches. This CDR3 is CASSFPGGAIYEQYF. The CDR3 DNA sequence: TGTGCCAGCAGCTTTCCAGGGGGCGCAATCTACGAGCAGTACTTC.

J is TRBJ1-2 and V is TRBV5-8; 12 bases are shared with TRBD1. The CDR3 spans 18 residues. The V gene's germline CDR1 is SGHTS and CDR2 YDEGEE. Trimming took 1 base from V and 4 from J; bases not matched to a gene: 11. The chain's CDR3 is CASSLPRGQGAWIYGYTF. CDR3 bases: TGTGCCAGCAGCTTGCCGCGGGGACAGGGGGCTTGGATCTATGGCTACACCTTC. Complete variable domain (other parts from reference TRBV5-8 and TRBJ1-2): EAGVTQSPTHLIKTRGQQATLRCSPISGHTSVYWYQQALGLGLQFLLWYDEGEERNRGNFPPRFSGRQFPNYSSELNVNALELEDSALYLCASSLPRGQGAWIYGYTFGSGTRLTVV.

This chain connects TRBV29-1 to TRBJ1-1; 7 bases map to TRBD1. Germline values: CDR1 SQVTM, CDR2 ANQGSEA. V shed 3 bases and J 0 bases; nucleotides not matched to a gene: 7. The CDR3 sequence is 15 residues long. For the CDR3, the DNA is TGCAGCGTTGAGGTGGACAGGCTCTTGAACACTGAAGCTTTCTTT. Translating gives CSVEVDRLLNTEAFF. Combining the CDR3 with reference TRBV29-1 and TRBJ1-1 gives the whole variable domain SAVISQKPSRDICQRGTSLTIQCQVDSQVTMMFWYRQQPGQSLTLIATANQGSEATYESGFVIDKFPISRPNLTFSTLTVSNMSPEDSSIYLCSVEVDRLLNTEAFFGQGTRLTVV.

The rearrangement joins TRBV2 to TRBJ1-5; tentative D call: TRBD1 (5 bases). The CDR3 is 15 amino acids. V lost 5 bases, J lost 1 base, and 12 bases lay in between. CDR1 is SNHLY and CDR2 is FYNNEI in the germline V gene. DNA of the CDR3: TGTGCCAGCAGTACTGAGACAGCAAGCAATCAGCCCCAGCATTTT. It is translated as CASSTETASNQPQHF.

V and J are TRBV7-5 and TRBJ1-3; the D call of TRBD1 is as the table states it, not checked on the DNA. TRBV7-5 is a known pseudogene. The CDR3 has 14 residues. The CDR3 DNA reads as TGTGCCAGAAGCCAGGGGGTACATGGAAACACCATATATTTT. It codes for CARSQGVHGNTIYF.

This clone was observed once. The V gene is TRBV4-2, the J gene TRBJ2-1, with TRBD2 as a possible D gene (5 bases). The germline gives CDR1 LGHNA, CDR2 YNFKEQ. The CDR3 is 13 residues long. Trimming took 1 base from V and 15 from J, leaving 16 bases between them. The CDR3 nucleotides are TGTGCCAGCAGCCAAGTGGTAGATAAGGACTTGTTCTTC. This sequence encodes CASSQVVDKDLFF.

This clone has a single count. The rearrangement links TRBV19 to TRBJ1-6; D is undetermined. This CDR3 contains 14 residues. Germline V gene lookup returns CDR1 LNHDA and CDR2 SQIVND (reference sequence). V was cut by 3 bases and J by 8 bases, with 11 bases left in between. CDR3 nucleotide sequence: TGTGCCAGTAGTATTGATCGTGCGTATTCACCCCTCCACTTT. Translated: CASSIDRAYSPLHF.

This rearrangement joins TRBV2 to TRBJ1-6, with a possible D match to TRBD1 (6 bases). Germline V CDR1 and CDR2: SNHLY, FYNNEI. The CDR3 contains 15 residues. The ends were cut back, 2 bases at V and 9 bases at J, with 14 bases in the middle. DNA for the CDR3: TGTGCCAGCAGTGAAAGACAGGCGGTATCTTCACCCCTCCACTTT. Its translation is CASSERQAVSSPLHF.

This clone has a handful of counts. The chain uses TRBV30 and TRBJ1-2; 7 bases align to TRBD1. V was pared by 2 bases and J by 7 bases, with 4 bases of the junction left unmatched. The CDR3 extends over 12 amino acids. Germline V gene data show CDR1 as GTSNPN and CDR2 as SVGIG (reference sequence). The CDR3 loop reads CAWSPDRVGYTF. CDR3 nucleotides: TGTGCCTGGAGTCCTGACAGGGTTGGCTACACCTTC.

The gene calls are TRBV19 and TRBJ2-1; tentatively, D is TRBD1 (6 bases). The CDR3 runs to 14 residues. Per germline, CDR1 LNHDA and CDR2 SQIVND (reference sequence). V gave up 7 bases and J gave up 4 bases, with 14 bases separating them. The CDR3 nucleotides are TGTGCCAGTAATGGGGGCCTCGGATACAATGAGCAGTTCTTC. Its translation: CASNGGLGYNEQFF.

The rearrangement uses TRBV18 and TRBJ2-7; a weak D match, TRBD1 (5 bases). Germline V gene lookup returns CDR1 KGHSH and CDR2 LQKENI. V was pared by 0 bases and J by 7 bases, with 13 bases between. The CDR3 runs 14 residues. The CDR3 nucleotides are TGTGCCAGCTCACCACCCGTGGCTGGGGCTGAGCAGTACTTC. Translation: CASSPPVAGAEQYF. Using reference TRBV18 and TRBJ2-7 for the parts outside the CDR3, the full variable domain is NAGVMQNPRHLVRRRGQEARLRCSPMKGHSHVYWYRQLPEEGLKFMVYLQKENIIDESGMPKERFSAEFPKEGPSILRIQQVVRGDSAAYFCASSPPVAGAEQYFGPGTRLTVT.

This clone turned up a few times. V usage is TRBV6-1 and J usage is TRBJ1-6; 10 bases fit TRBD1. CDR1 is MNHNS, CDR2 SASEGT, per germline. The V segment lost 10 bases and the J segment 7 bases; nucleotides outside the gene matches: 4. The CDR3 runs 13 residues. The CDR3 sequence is CATLDRGNSPLHF. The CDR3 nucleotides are TGTGCCACATTGGACAGGGGGAATTCACCCCTCCACTTT.

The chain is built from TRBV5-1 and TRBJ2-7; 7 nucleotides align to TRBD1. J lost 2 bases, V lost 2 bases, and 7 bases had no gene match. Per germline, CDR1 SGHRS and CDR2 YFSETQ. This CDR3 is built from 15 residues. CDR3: CASSFVAGGTYEQYF. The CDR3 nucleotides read TGCGCCAGCAGCTTCGTGGCAGGGGGTACCTACGAGCAGTACTTC.

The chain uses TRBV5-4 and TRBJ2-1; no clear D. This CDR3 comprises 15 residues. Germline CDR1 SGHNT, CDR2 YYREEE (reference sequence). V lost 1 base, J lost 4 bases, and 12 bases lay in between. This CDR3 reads CASSLRQGPYNEQFF. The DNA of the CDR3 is TGTGCCAGCAGCTTGAGACAAGGCCCTTACAATGAGCAGTTCTTC.

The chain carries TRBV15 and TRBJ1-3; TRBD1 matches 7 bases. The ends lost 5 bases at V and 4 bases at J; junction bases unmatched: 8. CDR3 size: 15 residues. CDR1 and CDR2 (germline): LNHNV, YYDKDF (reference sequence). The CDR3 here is CATSRRQGGGNTIYF. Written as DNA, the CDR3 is TGTGCCACCAGCCGCAGACAGGGCGGAGGAAACACCATATATTTT.

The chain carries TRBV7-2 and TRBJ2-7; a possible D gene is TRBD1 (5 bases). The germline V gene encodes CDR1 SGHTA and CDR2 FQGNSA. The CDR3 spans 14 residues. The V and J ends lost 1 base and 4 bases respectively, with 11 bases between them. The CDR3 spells CASSLVETEYEQYF. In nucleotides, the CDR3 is TGTGCCAGCAGCTTAGTCGAGACAGAGTACGAGCAGTACTTC.